This T cell receptor (beta chain) was observed in a study of blood T cell repertoires in COVID-19. Study details: Collection of acute and convalescent COVID-19 samples took place in the United States, Italy and Spain. PBMCs, B-cell-depleted T cells, or T cells provided the cDNA or gDNA that made up the material.

In Seattle, patients joined the study during active infection and were tracked longitudinally. Original processing methods: Estimates of nucleated cell counts were drawn from the amplification of reference gene primers. Assay: immunoSEQ multiplex PCR; the TCRdb copy retains only in-frame clones and omits some. V and J calls and clone size are as listed in that table; D and trimming were resolved from the DNA. The sample has 270,000 or so clones, 86% seen once. Trimming cost V 1 base and J 7 bases, with 13 bases left between them. CDR1 and CDR2 from the germline V gene are SEHNR and FQNEAQ (reference sequence). CDR3 size: 14 residues.

The material sequenced was peripheral blood. The V and J genes are TRBV7-9 and TRBJ1-1; D uncertain. The TCR was taken from a woman aged 25 to 39 with COVID-19, enrolled during active disease. The CDR3 region is CASSLDGSSIEAFF. The CDR3 bases are TGTGCCAGCAGCTTAGACGGGAGTTCGATTGAAGCTTTCTTT.